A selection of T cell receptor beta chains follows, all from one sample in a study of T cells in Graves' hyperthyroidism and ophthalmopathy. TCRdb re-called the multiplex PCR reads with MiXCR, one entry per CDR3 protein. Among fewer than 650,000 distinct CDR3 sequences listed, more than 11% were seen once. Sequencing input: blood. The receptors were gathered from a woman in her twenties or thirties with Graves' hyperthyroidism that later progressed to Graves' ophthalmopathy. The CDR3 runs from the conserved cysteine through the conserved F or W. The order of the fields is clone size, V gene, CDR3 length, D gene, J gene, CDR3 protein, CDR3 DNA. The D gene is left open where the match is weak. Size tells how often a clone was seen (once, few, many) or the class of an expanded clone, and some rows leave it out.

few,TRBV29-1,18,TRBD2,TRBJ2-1,CSVTLPGLAGALVYEQFF,TGCAGCGTTACCCTCCCGGGACTAGCGGGAGCTTTAGTGTATGAGCAGTTCTTC
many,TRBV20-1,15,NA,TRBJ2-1,CSAILGGRGYNEQFF,TGCAGTGCCATCCTAGGGGGGCGTGGGTACAATGAGCAGTTCTTC
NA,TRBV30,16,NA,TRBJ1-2,CAWSVPYGTLNYGCTF,TGTGCCTGGAGTGTACCTTACGGGACTCTTAACTATGGCTGCACCTTC
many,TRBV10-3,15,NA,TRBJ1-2,CAISESQDYLTGYTF,TGTGCCATCAGTGAGTCGCAGGACTACCTTACTGGCTACACCTTC
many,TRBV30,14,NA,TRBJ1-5,CAWSTDIHNQPQHF,TGTGCCTGGAGCACCGACATACACAATCAGCCCCAGCATTTT
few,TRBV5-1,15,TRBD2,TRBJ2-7,CASSLAGAGVYEQYF,TGCGCCAGCAGCTTGGCTGGGGCGGGGGTGTACGAGCAGTACTTC
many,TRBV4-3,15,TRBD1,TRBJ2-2,CASSQFQGAAGELFF,TGCGCCAGCAGCCAGTTCCAGGGGGCCGCCGGGGAGCTGTTTTTT
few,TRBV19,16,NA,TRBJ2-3,CASSIDGPLSTDTQYF,TGTGCCAGTAGTATAGACGGCCCCCTGAGCACAGATACGCAGTATTTT
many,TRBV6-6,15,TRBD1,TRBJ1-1,CASSYQDRGPWVAFF,TGTGCCAGCAGTTACCAGGACAGGGGGCCGTGGGTAGCTTTCTTT
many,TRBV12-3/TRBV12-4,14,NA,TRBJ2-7,CASSLSGTPLEQYF,TGTGCCAGCAGTTTATCGGGCACCCCCCTCGAGCAGTACTTC
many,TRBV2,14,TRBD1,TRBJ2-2,CASRGQADTGELFF,TGTGCCAGCAGGGGACAGGCAGACACCGGGGAGCTGTTTTTT
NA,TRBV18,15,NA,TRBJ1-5,CASSPGLSDNQPQHF,TGTGCCAGCTCACCAGGTCTCAGTGACAATCAGCCCCAGCATTTT
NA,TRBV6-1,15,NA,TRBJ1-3,CASSGQAASGNTIYF,TGTGCCAGCAGTGGACAGGCTGCCTCTGGAAACACCATATATTTT
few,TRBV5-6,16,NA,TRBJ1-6,CASSRLSGHLNSPLHF,TGTGCCAGTTCCCGGCTTAGCGGACACCTCAATTCACCCCTCCACTTT
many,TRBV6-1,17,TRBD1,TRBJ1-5,CASSELGGQGARQPQHF,TGTGCCAGCAGTGAGCTTGGTGGACAGGGGGCCAGGCAGCCCCAGCATTTT
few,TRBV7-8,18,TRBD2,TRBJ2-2,CASSPWTSGRGNTGELFF,TGTGCCAGCAGCCCTTGGACTAGCGGGAGAGGGAACACCGGGGAGCTGTTTTTT
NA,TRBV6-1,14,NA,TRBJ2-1,CASTTTRSYNEQFF,TGTGCCAGCACCACGACTAGATCCTACAATGAGCAGTTCTTC